This is a list of T cell receptor beta chains from one sample in a study of CD8+ T cells in alopecia areata. The table came from immunoSEQ multiplex PCR; TCRdb's copy has only in-frame clones and leaves some out. The sample includes fewer than 250,000 clones, over 40% seen only once; the top ten take 2.6%. The starting material was CD4+ T cells sorted from blood, obtained between weeks 36 and 40, from a patient treated with tofacitinib. The receptors shown here come from a human donor with alopecia areata. Each CDR3 is given with its conserved first and last residue. The order of the fields is CDR3 protein, CDR3 DNA, V gene, clone size, J gene, D gene. D genes are given only for firm matches. The listing skips clone size in some rows; elsewhere it reads once, few, many or a size class.

cdr3_aa: CASSQVVGMADTQYF
cdr3_nt: TGTGCCAGCAGCCAAGTGGTCGGGATGGCAGATACGCAGTATTTT
v_call: TRBV4-2
clone_size: .
j_call: TRBJ2-3
d_call: .

cdr3_aa: CASSLLTGDTQYF
cdr3_nt: TGTGCCAGCAGCTTACTGACGGGGGATACGCAGTATTTT
v_call: TRBV7-3
clone_size: .
j_call: TRBJ2-3
d_call: .

cdr3_aa: CASSPQTGGAYEQYF
cdr3_nt: TGTGCCAGCAGCCCCCAGACAGGGGGGGCCTACGAGCAGTACTTC
v_call: TRBV7-2
clone_size: .
j_call: TRBJ2-7
d_call: TRBD1

cdr3_aa: CASSLAGVREETQYF
cdr3_nt: TGTGCCAGCAGCTTAGCGGGGGTGAGGGAAGAGACCCAGTACTTC
v_call: TRBV7-2
clone_size: .
j_call: TRBJ2-5
d_call: .

cdr3_aa: CASSLDGDGSPLHF
cdr3_nt: TGTGCCAGCAGCTTAGATGGCGACGGTTCACCCCTCCACTTT
v_call: TRBV11-2
clone_size: .
j_call: TRBJ1-6
d_call: .

cdr3_aa: CAWRLRGARNEQFF
cdr3_nt: TGTGCCTGGAGGCTAAGGGGGGCGAGGAATGAGCAGTTCTTC
v_call: TRBV30
clone_size: .
j_call: TRBJ2-1
d_call: .

cdr3_aa: CASSQDWTVPSEQYF
cdr3_nt: TGTGCCAGCAGCCAAGATTGGACAGTCCCATCGGAGCAGTACTTC
v_call: TRBV4-2
clone_size: .
j_call: TRBJ2-7
d_call: .

cdr3_aa: CSVGPSSTDTQYF
cdr3_nt: TGCAGCGTTGGGCCCTCTAGCACAGATACGCAGTATTTT
v_call: TRBV29-1
clone_size: .
j_call: TRBJ2-3
d_call: .

cdr3_aa: CASSRTGTANEQFF
cdr3_nt: TGTGCCAGCAGCCGGACAGGTACGGCGAATGAGCAGTTCTTC
v_call: TRBV6-1
clone_size: .
j_call: TRBJ2-1
d_call: TRBD1

cdr3_aa: CASSASGTGNNEQFF
cdr3_nt: TGTGCCAGCAGTGCCTCGGGTACAGGCAACAATGAGCAGTTCTTC
v_call: TRBV28
clone_size: once
j_call: TRBJ2-1
d_call: .

cdr3_aa: CAISEGTGVKEQFF
cdr3_nt: TGTGCCATCAGTGAGGGGACAGGAGTGAAGGAGCAGTTCTTC
v_call: TRBV10-3
clone_size: few
j_call: TRBJ2-1
d_call: TRBD1

cdr3_aa: CASSYRGGGELFF
cdr3_nt: TGTGCCAGCAGTTATAGGGGTGGCGGGGAGCTGTTTTTT
v_call: TRBV27
clone_size: .
j_call: TRBJ2-2
d_call: .

cdr3_aa: CASSLVAEGGYTF
cdr3_nt: TGTGCCAGCAGTTTAGTGGCGGAGGGTGGCTACACCTTC
v_call: TRBV27
clone_size: once
j_call: TRBJ1-2
d_call: .

cdr3_aa: CASSAEQGAYGYTF
cdr3_nt: TGTGCCAGCAGCGCCGAGCAGGGTGCTTATGGCTACACCTTC
v_call: TRBV7-9
clone_size: .
j_call: TRBJ1-2
d_call: .

cdr3_aa: CASSQVSASRAEAFF
cdr3_nt: TGTGCCAGCAGCCAAGTGAGCGCATCCAGGGCTGAAGCTTTCTTT
v_call: TRBV7-2
clone_size: .
j_call: TRBJ1-1
d_call: .

cdr3_aa: CASSQGLLATDTQYF
cdr3_nt: TGCGCCAGCAGCCAGGGCCTCCTGGCGACAGATACGCAGTATTTT
v_call: TRBV4-1
clone_size: .
j_call: TRBJ2-3
d_call: .

cdr3_aa: CASTPGLDDYEQFF
cdr3_nt: TGCGCCAGTACGCCGGGACTAGACGACTATGAGCAGTTCTTC
v_call: TRBV5-1
clone_size: once
j_call: TRBJ2-1
d_call: TRBD2

cdr3_aa: CAGETNEKLFF
cdr3_nt: TGTGCCGGCGAAACAAATGAAAAACTGTTTTTT
v_call: TRBV30
clone_size: once
j_call: TRBJ1-4
d_call: .

cdr3_aa: CATSRVGGVRDEQFF
cdr3_nt: TGTGCCACCAGCAGAGTAGGAGGGGTCCGGGATGAGCAGTTCTTC
v_call: TRBV15
clone_size: .
j_call: TRBJ2-1
d_call: .

cdr3_aa: CASSSSGPQLDEQFF
cdr3_nt: .
v_call: TRBV28
clone_size: many
j_call: TRBJ2-1
d_call: .

cdr3_aa: CAWSVKTRRSNYGYTF
cdr3_nt: TGTGCCTGGAGTGTAAAAACCCGGCGTTCGAACTATGGCTACACCTTC
v_call: TRBV30
clone_size: .
j_call: TRBJ1-2
d_call: .

cdr3_aa: CASSLRLGGLNIQYF
cdr3_nt: TGTGCCAGCAGCCTCCGACTTGGGGGTTTAAACATTCAGTACTTC
v_call: TRBV7-8
clone_size: many
j_call: TRBJ2-4
d_call: .

cdr3_aa: CSVTAGELFF
cdr3_nt: TGCAGCGTGACGGCCGGGGAGCTGTTTTTT
v_call: TRBV29-1
clone_size: .
j_call: TRBJ2-2
d_call: .

cdr3_aa: CASSYSVDQPQHF
cdr3_nt: TGTGCCAGCAGTTACTCGGTGGATCAGCCCCAGCATTTT
v_call: TRBV6-5
clone_size: .
j_call: TRBJ1-5
d_call: .

cdr3_aa: CSVSHPGGEQYF
cdr3_nt: TGCAGCGTTTCCCACCCGGGAGGCGAGCAGTACTTC
v_call: TRBV29-1
clone_size: .
j_call: TRBJ2-7
d_call: TRBD2

cdr3_aa: CASSLGLAGAYNEQFF
cdr3_nt: TGCGCCAGCAGCCTGGGACTAGCGGGGGCTTACAATGAGCAGTTCTTC
v_call: TRBV4-1
clone_size: few
j_call: TRBJ2-1
d_call: TRBD2

cdr3_aa: CASSEVAGSYNEQFF
cdr3_nt: TGTGCCAGCAGTGAAGTGGCCGGTTCCTACAATGAGCAGTTCTTC
v_call: TRBV2
clone_size: .
j_call: TRBJ2-1
d_call: .

cdr3_aa: CASSFIAGAVYNEQFF
cdr3_nt: TGTGCCAGCAGCTTCATAGCGGGAGCCGTCTACAATGAGCAGTTCTTC
v_call: TRBV7-2
clone_size: .
j_call: TRBJ2-1
d_call: TRBD2

cdr3_aa: CSVEGNTEAFF
cdr3_nt: TGCAGCGTTGAAGGGAACACTGAAGCTTTCTTT
v_call: TRBV29-1
clone_size: few
j_call: TRBJ1-1
d_call: .

cdr3_aa: CASSSSGSKNIQYF
cdr3_nt: TGTGCCAGCAGCTCTTCCGGGTCCAAAAACATTCAGTACTTC
v_call: TRBV5-6
clone_size: few
j_call: TRBJ2-4
d_call: .

cdr3_aa: CASNRPFTEAFF
cdr3_nt: TGTGCCAGCAACCGCCCTTTCACTGAAGCTTTCTTT
v_call: TRBV6-5
clone_size: few
j_call: TRBJ1-1
d_call: .

cdr3_aa: CASSESRGSGQPQHF
cdr3_nt: TGTGCCAGCAGTGAATCCCGGGGATCGGGTCAGCCCCAGCATTTT
v_call: TRBV2
clone_size: once
j_call: TRBJ1-5
d_call: .

cdr3_aa: CASSLGGAREAFF
cdr3_nt: TGCGCCAGCAGCCTAGGAGGGGCGCGTGAAGCTTTCTTT
v_call: TRBV5-1
clone_size: .
j_call: TRBJ1-1
d_call: .

cdr3_aa: CASSLDPGALYEQYF
cdr3_nt: TGTGCCAGCAGCTTAGATCCAGGGGCTCTCTACGAGCAGTACTTC
v_call: TRBV7-2
clone_size: .
j_call: TRBJ2-7
d_call: .

cdr3_aa: CASSLAGTQETQYF
cdr3_nt: TGTGCCAGCAGTCTAGCGGGAACTCAAGAGACCCAGTACTTC
v_call: TRBV2
clone_size: few
j_call: TRBJ2-5
d_call: TRBD2